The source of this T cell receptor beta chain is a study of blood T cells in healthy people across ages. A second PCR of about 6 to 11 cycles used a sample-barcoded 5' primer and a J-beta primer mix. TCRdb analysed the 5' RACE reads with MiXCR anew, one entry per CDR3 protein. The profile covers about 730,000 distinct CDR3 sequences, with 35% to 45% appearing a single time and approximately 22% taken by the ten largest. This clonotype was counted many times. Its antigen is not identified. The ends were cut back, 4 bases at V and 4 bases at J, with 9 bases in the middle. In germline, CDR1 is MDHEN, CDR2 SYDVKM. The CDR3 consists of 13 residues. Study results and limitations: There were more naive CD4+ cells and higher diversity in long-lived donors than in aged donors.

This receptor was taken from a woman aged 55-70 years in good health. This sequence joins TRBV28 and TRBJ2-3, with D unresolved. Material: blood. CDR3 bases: TGTGCCAGCAGTTCCCTAGGGTCAGATACGCAGTATTTT. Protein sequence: CASSSLGSDTQYF.